This TCR beta chain was sequenced in a study of shared clonotypes between healthy human individuals. For the study at large: Researchers assigned three CD4 naive, three CD4 memory, two CD8 naive and one CD8 memory plate to each donor.

General observations from the study: Estimated clonotype richness was generally higher in naive than memory subsets. Sequencing depth was expected to affect clonotype sharing among donors.

Selected positively for CCR7 and CD45RO-negative, naive CD8 cells excluded terminally differentiated effector memory CD45RA+ cells. Points on this clone: Antigen: not known.

Measured with immunoSEQ multiplex PCR; TCRdb has only the in-frame clones, and not every one. This sample has 660,000 or so clones, with about 96% found just once. The germline V gene encodes CDR1 SGHTA and CDR2 FQGNSA. The CDR3 has 15 residues. V was pared by 3 bases and J by 2 bases, with 14 bases between. Sequencing input: naive CD8+ T cells sorted from blood. The clonotype comes from a woman aged 30 to 39 in good health. J is TRBJ2-7 and V is TRBV7-2; perhaps TRBD1 as D (6 bases). CDR3 coding DNA: TGTGCCAGCAGCTTTGGAGCAGGGGCGACCTACGAGCAGTACTTC. This sequence encodes CASSFGAGATYEQYF. Based on the CDR3 plus reference TRBV7-2 and TRBJ2-7, the full variable domain is GAGVSQSPSNKVTEKGKDVELRCDPISGHTALYWYRQSLGQGLEFLIYFQGNSAPDKSGLPSDRFSAERTGGSVSTLTIQRTQQEDSAVYLCASSFGAGATYEQYFGPGTRLTVT.